The 6 T cell receptor beta chains presented below share a single source sample, sequenced in a study of control samples from healthy donors and cancer patients. Data came from immunoSEQ multiplex PCR; TCRdb stores just in-frame clones and leaves some out. Of 150,000 or so clones listed, just under 95% are singletons. What was sequenced was blood. The receptors were sampled from a man between 18 and 29 years old in good health.

The CDR3 spells CASSLATGGSYEQYF. The CDR3 DNA is TGTGCCAGCAGCTTAGCGACAGGGGGCTCCTACGAGCAGTACTTC. The rearrangement links TRBV7-2 to TRBJ2-7; 9 bases match TRBD1. The CDR3 runs 15 residues. The ends lost 0 bases at V and 0 bases at J; junction bases unmatched: 0. The germline V gene has CDR1 SGHTA and CDR2 FQGNSA. Drawing the rest from reference TRBV7-2 and TRBJ2-7, the complete variable domain is GAGVSQSPSNKVTEKGKDVELRCDPISGHTALYWYRQSLGQGLEFLIYFQGNSAPDKSGLPSDRFSAERTGGSVSTLTIQRTQQEDSAVYLCASSLATGGSYEQYFGPGTRLTVT.

V and J are TRBV7-6 and TRBJ2-5, with TRBD2 matching over 8 bases. Trimming took 4 bases from V and 4 from J; bases not matched to a gene: 8. This CDR3 region has 15 residues. Germline V gene sequence: CDR1 SGHVS, CDR2 FNYEAQ. The CDR3 spells CASSSTPGGRETQYF. In nucleotides, the CDR3 is TGTGCCAGCAGCTCTACTCCGGGAGGGCGAGAGACCCAGTACTTC.

This sequence joins TRBV11-3 and TRBJ2-1; D might be TRBD2 (6 bases). The CDR3 sequence is 16 residues long. Trimming left V 5 bases short and J 0 bases short, with 14 bases between. Germline CDR1 reads SGHNT; CDR2 reads YENEEA. CDR3 sequence: CASSPGEDTSYNEQFF. The DNA of the CDR3 is TGTGCCAGCAGCCCCGGGGAGGATACCTCCTACAATGAGCAGTTCTTC. The entire variable domain, with the rest obtained from reference TRBV11-3 and TRBJ2-1, is as follows: EAGVVQSPRYKIIEKKQPVAFWCNPISGHNTLYWYLQNLGQGPELLIRYENEEAVDDSQLPKDRFSAERLKGVDSTLKIQPAELGDSAVYLCASSPGEDTSYNEQFFGPGTRLTVL.

This chain uses TRBV4-1 with TRBJ1-3; D not certain. The germline CDR1 and CDR2 sequences are MGHRA and YSYEKL. With 8 bases removed from V and 9 bases from J, the gap between germline ends came to 14 bases. CDR3 length: 12 amino acids. The DNA for the CDR3 is TGCGCCAGCGGCAGCCTGTCCGGCACCATATATTTT. This translates into CASGSLSGTIYF.

This chain joins TRBV4-2 and TRBJ2-3, with TRBD2 identical over 8 bases. The V gene's germline CDR1 is LGHNA and CDR2 YNFKEQ. The CDR3 has 16 residues. V shed 4 bases, J shed 1 base, and the junction held 7 bases outside the gene matches. The CDR3 DNA follows: TGTGCCAGCAGCCGGGCAGCGGGGGTGGGCACAGATACGCAGTATTTT. Translated: CASSRAAGVGTDTQYF.

J is TRBJ2-1 and V is TRBV7-9; 11 bases are a match to TRBD2. CDR1 SEHNR and CDR2 FQNEAQ come from the germline V gene (reference sequence). Trimming removed 0 bases from V and 0 bases from J; junction bases left unmatched: 1. The CDR3 spans 17 residues. The CDR3 nucleotides are TGTGCCAGCAGCTTAGCCCTAGCGGGGGGCTCCTACAATGAGCAGTTCTTC. This codes for CASSLALAGGSYNEQFF.